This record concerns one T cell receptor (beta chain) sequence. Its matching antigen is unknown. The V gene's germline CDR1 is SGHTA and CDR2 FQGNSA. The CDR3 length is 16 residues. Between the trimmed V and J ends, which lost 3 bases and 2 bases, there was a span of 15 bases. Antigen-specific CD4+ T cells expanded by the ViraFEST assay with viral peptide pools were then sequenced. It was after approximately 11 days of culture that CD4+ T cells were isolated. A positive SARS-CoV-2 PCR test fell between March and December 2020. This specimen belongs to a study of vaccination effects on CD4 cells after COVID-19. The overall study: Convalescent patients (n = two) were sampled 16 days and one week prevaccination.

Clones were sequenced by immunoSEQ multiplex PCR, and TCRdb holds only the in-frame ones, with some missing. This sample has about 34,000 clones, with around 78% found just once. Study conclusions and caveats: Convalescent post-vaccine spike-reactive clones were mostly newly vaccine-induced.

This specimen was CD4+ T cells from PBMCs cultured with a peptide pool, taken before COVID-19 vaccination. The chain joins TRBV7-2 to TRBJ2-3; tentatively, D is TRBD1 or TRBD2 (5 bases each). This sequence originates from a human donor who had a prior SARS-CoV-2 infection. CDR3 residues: CASSFRGVRDTDTQYF. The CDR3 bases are TGTGCCAGCAGCTTTCGAGGGGTTCGGGACACAGATACGCAGTATTTT.